The 31 T cell receptor beta chains listed next were all sequenced from one sample in a study of blood T cells in healthy people across ages. Sample-barcoded 5' priming and a J-beta primer mix drove a second PCR of 7 to 11 cycles. MiXCR, applied by TCRdb to the 5' RACE reads, yields one record per CDR3 protein. Of 1.5 million to 2 million distinct CDR3 sequences in the sample, around 48% were seen once. The sequencing sample was made of blood. The receptor set was obtained from a woman aged 40 to 49 in good health.

The chain combines TRBV20-1 with TRBJ1-2; TRBD1 matches 8 bases. Per the germline V gene, CDR1 is DFQATT and CDR2 is SNEGSKA (reference sequence). CDR3 length: 14 amino acids. The junction had 6 bases not matched to a gene; V was cut back by 0 bases and J by 6 bases. The CDR3 DNA follows: TGCAGTGCTAGAGATAGGCGGACAGGGAATGGCTACACCTTC. It specifies CSARDRRTGNGYTF.

The chain has TRBV4-1 and TRBJ2-1; 9 bases align to TRBD2. The CDR3 has 16 residues. Per germline, CDR1 MGHRA and CDR2 YSYEKL. The V and J ends lost 4 bases and 7 bases, in that order; junction bases with no gene match: 11. CDR3 sequence (DNA): TGCGCCAGCAGCCTCAGAAGGGCGGGGGGGAGAAATGAGCAGTTCTTC. It specifies CASSLRRAGGRNEQFF.

A remark on this clonotype: One end of the junction varies from germline; a read error may be responsible. The chain employs TRBV6-2 or TRBV6-3 and TRBJ2-5; TRBD2 matches 9 bases. This CDR3 is 15 amino acids long. In germline, CDR1 is MNHEY, CDR2 SVGEGT. DNA for the CDR3: TGCGCCAGCAGCTACATGCGGGGGGGCCTGGAGACCCAGTACTTC. Residues: CASSYMRGGLETQYF.

The V call is TRBV4-2, the J call TRBJ1-6; D remains ambiguous. The CDR3 runs to 17 residues. V lost 1 base and J 1 base, leaving 11 bases between the germline ends. The germline gives CDR1 LGHNA, CDR2 YNFKEQ. The CDR3 DNA follows: TGTGCCAGCAGCCAAGGGGGAGACGTTTCCTATAATTCACCCCTCCACTTT. Protein: CASSQGGDVSYNSPLHF.

V and J are TRBV4-3 and TRBJ2-1, with 7 nucleotides matching TRBD2. Germline V CDR1 and CDR2: LGHNA, YSLEER. The J segment lost 4 bases and the V segment lost 0 bases, leaving 9 bases of the junction unmatched. The CDR3 extends over 17 amino acids. The CDR3 region has the DNA TGCGCCAGCAGCCAAGATCGATGGCGGGGGAATTACAATGAGCAGTTCTTC. As protein: CASSQDRWRGNYNEQFF.

The rearrangement links TRBV19 to TRBJ1-2; 9 bases agree with TRBD1. V dropped 4 bases and J dropped 8; count of bases not matched to a gene: 8. This CDR3 contains 14 residues. In germline, CDR1 is LNHDA, CDR2 SQIVND (reference sequence). CDR3 amino acids: CASSTTGGAYGYTF. CDR3 DNA: TGTGCCAGTAGTACCACAGGGGGCGCTTACGGCTACACCTTC.

The chain is built from TRBV4-3 and TRBJ2-3, with TRBD1 identical over 7 bases. Losses at the gene ends were 2 bases for V and 0 bases for J; bases not matched to a gene: 2. The germline V gene has CDR1 LGHNA and CDR2 YSLEER. The CDR3 sequence is 15 residues long. CDR3 amino acids: CASSQSTGSTDTQYF. The CDR3 nucleotides read TGCGCCAGCAGCCAATCGACAGGGAGCACAGATACGCAGTATTTT.

V and J are TRBV2 and TRBJ2-3; D is perhaps TRBD1 (5 bases). The CDR3 runs 13 residues. The V end was cut by 7 bases, the J end by 2 bases, with 10 bases between. Germline CDR1 is SNHLY and CDR2 is FYNNEI. CDR3 loop: CASKDSPTDTQYF. The CDR3 coding sequence is TGTGCCAGCAAAGACAGCCCCACAGATACGCAGTATTTT.

This clonotype was detected only a few times. The V gene is TRBV29-1, the J gene TRBJ2-6, with D unclear. V lost 1 base to trimming and J lost 4 bases, with 14 bases between them. Germline V lookup: CDR1 SQVTM, CDR2 ANQGSEA. The CDR3 totals 16 residues. CDR3 bases: TGCAGCGTTGAAGTCTGGGAAAAGTCCGGGGCCAACGTCCTGACTTTC. Translating gives CSVEVWEKSGANVLTF. Variable domain in full (rest from reference TRBV29-1 and TRBJ2-6): SAVISQKPSRDICQRGTSLTIQCQVDSQVTMMFWYRQQPGQSLTLIATANQGSEATYESGFVIDKFPISRPNLTFSTLTVSNMSPEDSSIYLCSVEVWEKSGANVLTFGAGSRLTVL.

V and J are TRBV12-3 or TRBV12-4 and TRBJ2-1; the D call may be TRBD1 or TRBD2 (6 bases each). The CDR3 runs 15 residues. Trimming cost V 7 bases and J 0 bases, with 13 bases left between them. The CDR3 sequence is CASTIGGSSYNEQFF. In nucleotides, the CDR3 is TGTGCCAGCACCATAGGGGGGAGCTCCTACAATGAGCAGTTCTTC.

This clonotype appeared a single time. This sequence joins TRBV20-1 and TRBJ1-2, with D tentatively TRBD1 (5 bases). The CDR3 spans 16 residues. The germline V gene encodes CDR1 DFQATT and CDR2 SNEGSKA (reference sequence). Trimming took 6 bases from V and 4 from J, leaving 24 bases between them. DNA of the CDR3: TGCAGTGCGACTCGTGGAGGGGTCCACCCGAGCTATGGCTACACCTTC. Its protein is CSATRGGVHPSYGYTF.

This clonotype showed up just a few times. This rearrangement joins TRBV20-1 to TRBJ2-1, with D possibly called TRBD1 or TRBD2 (5 bases each). V lost 4 bases and J 6 bases, leaving 10 bases between the germline ends. CDR3 length: 12 residues. Germline CDR1 is DFQATT and CDR2 is SNEGSKA (reference sequence). CDR3 in DNA: TGCAGTGCTATCTTCGGGGCCAATGAGCAGTTCTTC. This gives the protein CSAIFGANEQFF.

This clonotype was detected a few times. The rearrangement links TRBV27 to TRBJ2-7; 7 bases map to TRBD2. This CDR3 has 14 amino acids. V lost 4 bases to trimming and J lost 4 bases; unmatched junction nucleotides: 7. Germline CDR1 MNHEY, CDR2 SMNVEV (reference sequence). The CDR3 DNA follows: TGTGCCAGCAGTTGGGGGGGGTCAAGATACGAGCAGTACTTC. Encoded protein: CASSWGGSRYEQYF.

This chain links TRBV4-1 with TRBJ2-3; 10 bases are a match to TRBD1. The CDR3 contains 16 residues. Trimming cost V 3 bases and J 1 base; bases outside gene matches: 4. Germline CDR1 MGHRA, CDR2 YSYEKL. The CDR3 is CASSQSGTGGTDTQYF. The CDR3 nucleotides are TGCGCCAGCAGCCAGTCCGGGACAGGGGGCACAGATACGCAGTATTTT.

This clonotype showed up just a few times. The chain combines TRBV6-5 with TRBJ1-6; a possible D gene is TRBD1 (5 bases). The CDR3 has 16 residues. Germline V CDR1 and CDR2: MNHEY, SVGAGI. V was trimmed by 1 base and J by 7 bases, leaving 14 bases between them. In nucleotides, the CDR3 is TGTGCCAGCAGTTACTATTGGGGCGAGCGAAATTCACCCCTCCACTTT. This translates into CASSYYWGERNSPLHF.

This clonotype was counted many times. V gene TRBV7-2 combines with J gene TRBJ2-6; no clear D. Trimming shortened V by 2 bases and J by 3 bases, and 5 bases separated the two germline ends. This CDR3 region has 14 residues. The germline gives CDR1 SGHTA, CDR2 FQGNSA. CDR3 nucleotides: TGTGCCAGCAGCTTAAAGGGTGGGGCCAACGTCCTGACTTTC. Translation gives CASSLKGGANVLTF.

The genes are TRBV9 and TRBJ2-3; 12 bases are shared with TRBD2. V shed 3 bases and J 1 base; nucleotides not matched to a gene: 9. The CDR3 spans 18 residues. The V gene's germline CDR1 is SGDLS and CDR2 YYNGEE. Written as DNA, the CDR3 is TGTGCCAGCAGCGCACGACTAGCGGGGGTAGAACGCACAGATACGCAGTATTTT. Amino acids: CASSARLAGVERTDTQYF.

The chain joins TRBV5-6 to TRBJ2-3; no definite D call. Per germline, CDR1 SGHDT and CDR2 YYEEEE. This CDR3 region has 15 residues. V lost 3 bases, J lost 4 bases, and 15 bases lay in between. The CDR3 loop is CASSSTMESPDTQYF. CDR3 nucleotides: TGTGCCAGCAGCTCTACTATGGAAAGCCCAGATACGCAGTATTTT.

The genes are TRBV4-2 and TRBJ2-3; D is perhaps TRBD1 or TRBD2 (5 bases each). The CDR3 loop spans 13 amino acids. Per germline, CDR1 LGHNA and CDR2 YNFKEQ. Trimming pared 1 base from V and 4 bases from J, leaving 6 bases between. CDR3 in amino acids: CASSQGDPDTQYF. For the CDR3, the DNA is TGTGCCAGCAGCCAAGGGGACCCAGATACGCAGTATTTT.

Notes on this clonotype: An end of the junction differs from the germline gene, which may be a read error. The chain carries TRBV27 and TRBJ1-2, with 7 bases matching TRBD1. The CDR3 extends over 12 amino acids. Per germline, CDR1 MNHEY and CDR2 SMNVEV (reference sequence). This chain's CDR3 is CAAWGQLYSYTF. DNA of the CDR3: TGTGCCGCCTGGGGACAGCTCTATAGCTACACCTTC.

This clonotype was counted once. This chain joins TRBV20-1 and TRBJ1-4, with TRBD1 matching 8 bases. V lost 6 bases to trimming and J lost 4 bases; unmatched junction nucleotides: 7. The V gene's germline CDR1 is DFQATT and CDR2 SNEGSKA (reference sequence). This CDR3 is 14 amino acids long. The CDR3 loop reads CSAIDRGVNEKLFF. The CDR3 nucleotides are TGCAGTGCGATCGACAGGGGCGTTAATGAAAAACTGTTTTTT.

This clonotype has a handful of counts. This chain joins TRBV6-2 or TRBV6-3 and TRBJ2-7; 9 nucleotides agree with TRBD1. Per germline, CDR1 MNHEY and CDR2 SVGEGT. The CDR3 is 14 residues long. V gave up 6 bases and J gave up 6 bases; unmatched junction bases: 9. The DNA for the CDR3 is TGTGCCAGCAGGTTCCGGGACAGGGTCTTCGAGCAGTACTTC. Protein product: CASRFRDRVFEQYF.

This sequence joins TRBV5-1 and TRBJ2-3; D is uncertain. Trimming cost V 0 bases and J 6 bases, with 17 bases left between them. Germline V gene lookup returns CDR1 SGHRS and CDR2 YFSETQ. CDR3 length equals 16 residues. The CDR3 region is CASSLAAPTRTDTQYF. The CDR3 nucleotides are TGCGCCAGCAGCTTGGCCGCGCCTACCCGGACGGATACGCAGTATTTT. The whole variable domain, filled in from reference TRBV5-1 and TRBJ2-3, reads KAGVTQTPRYLIKTRGQQVTLSCSPISGHRSVSWYQQTPGQGLQFLFEYFSETQRNKGNFPGRFSGRQFSNSRSEMNVSTLELGDSALYLCASSLAAPTRTDTQYFGPGTRLTVL.

The chain uses TRBV10-2 and TRBJ2-3, with D perhaps TRBD2 (5 bases). The CDR3 is made up of 11 amino acids. V was clipped by 6 bases and J by 7 bases, with 8 bases between them. CDR1 and CDR2 (germline): WSHSY, SAAADI. CDR3 nucleotides: TGCGCCAGCAGCAGGACTCATACGCAGTATTTT. Translated: CASSRTHTQYF.

Here the CDR3 reads CATSDSRQGARRETQYF. The CDR3 coding sequence is TGTGCCACCAGTGATTCTCGACAGGGGGCACGGAGAGAGACCCAGTACTTC. The gene calls are TRBV24-1 and TRBJ2-7, with 10 bases fitting TRBD1. The J call is doubtful: the DNA matches TRBJ2-5 better. CDR1 is KGHDR and CDR2 is SFDVKD in the germline V gene. The CDR3 runs to 17 residues.

This rearrangement joins TRBV10-1 to TRBJ2-4; D remains ambiguous. The better agreement between TRBJ2-5 and the DNA end casts doubt on the J call. Germline CDR1 is WNHNN and CDR2 is SYGVQD (reference sequence). This CDR3 is 14 amino acids long. The CDR3 region has the DNA TGCGCCAGCACCCAGGAGTGGCCGGGAGAGACCCAGTACTTC. Protein product: CASTQEWPGETQYF.

This chain uses TRBV6-1 with TRBJ1-4; D ambiguous. Germline V gene lookup returns CDR1 MNHNS and CDR2 SASEGT. The length of the CDR3 is 12 residues. The CDR3 spells CSTSRTNEKLFF. Here the CDR3 DNA reads TGTTCTACTAGCCGTACTAATGAAAAACTGTTTTTT.

The sample holds a few counts of this clonotype. The gene calls are TRBV11-2 and TRBJ2-7; D is uncertain. This CDR3 has 14 residues. The germline V and J ends were trimmed by 2 bases and 6 bases, with 14 bases remaining between them. CDR1 is SGHAT and CDR2 is FQNNGV in the germline V gene. The CDR3 sequence is CASSLNTVPGEQYF. The CDR3 bases are TGTGCCAGCAGCTTAAACACGGTCCCTGGCGAGCAGTACTTC.

The chain is built from TRBV20-1 and TRBJ1-2, with D possibly TRBD1 on 5 matching bases. The germline CDR1 and CDR2 sequences are DFQATT and SNEGSKA (reference sequence). V was clipped by 4 bases and J by 8 bases, with 11 bases between them. The CDR3 sequence is 11 residues long. For the CDR3, the DNA is TGCAGTGCTAAGGTTCAGGGCGGCTACACCTTC. This encodes CSAKVQGGYTF.

The rearrangement links TRBV5-4 to TRBJ1-1; D is undetermined. This CDR3 has 14 residues. V was shortened by 4 bases and J by 4 bases, with 14 bases between the two germline ends. The germline gives CDR1 SGHNT, CDR2 YYREEE (reference sequence). Here the CDR3 reads CASSRRPALTEAFF. The CDR3 DNA sequence: TGTGCCAGCAGCAGACGCCCCGCCCTCACTGAAGCTTTCTTT. Looking up the rest from reference TRBV5-4 and TRBJ1-1 gives the full variable domain: ETGVTQSPTHLIKTRGQQVTLRCSSQSGHNTVSWYQQALGQGPQFIFQYYREEENGRGNFPPRFSGLQFPNYSSELNVNALELDDSALYLCASSRRPALTEAFFGQGTRLTVV.

Written as DNA, the CDR3 is TGCAGTGCTAGGGTTCGACAGAACGATGGCTACACCTTC. Its protein is CSARVRQNDGYTF. This chain uses TRBV20-1 with TRBJ1-2; a possible D gene is TRBD1 (5 bases). With 3 bases removed from V and 6 bases from J, the gap between germline ends came to 14 bases. The CDR3 is 13 amino acids. Germline CDR1 and CDR2: DFQATT and SNEGSKA (reference sequence).